This TCR beta chain was retrieved from a study of cytomegalovirus exposure and HLA in healthy donors listed by TCRdb under 2017. The study in broad terms: According to a later analysis, the 120 or so validation repertoires were produced on the same platform as the 666 repertoires of the first cohort. The study aimed to test whether cataloging public T cell receptors could reveal signatures of past pathogen exposure. Along with the roughly 670-subject first cohort, a separate validation cohort of 120 different subjects was used. To predict cytomegalovirus infection status, the study brought together high-throughput TCR immunosequencing, statistical association of individual TCRs with disease status, and machine learning. Paper-wide results and their limitations: In a later analysis, TCRs clustered in the first cohort were found to also tend to co-occur in the roughly 130 validation repertoires, with 90% to 95% of cluster scores above 0. A later analysis had no HLA typing for the validation cohort, so co-occurrence there was scored across all 130 or so repertoires. While some public TCRs were present in many individuals, most TCR sequences turned up only very rarely across donors. Three of the identified cytomegalovirus-associated TCR beta chains were confirmed in vitro to be specific for cytomegalovirus antigens. In both the original and validation cohorts, the classifier was reported to diagnose cytomegalovirus status with high specificity and sensitivity. According to the authors, the approach could potentially be generalized to other disease states and immunological phenotypes. The study listed 164 TCR beta chains as associated with cytomegalovirus.

Donors formed part of the validation cohort, which comprised 120 subjects and was distinct from the first cohort of under 800 subjects. V and J are truncated by 6 bases and 0 bases respectively, leaving an intervening sequence of 11 bases. Taken from cysteine to phenylalanine, the CDR3 has 15 residues. Here the CDR3 DNA is all that survives: 45 bases in frame from base 1. CDR1 and CDR2 are read off the germline V gene as KGHSH and LQKENI. Concerning this clone: What this receptor recognizes is not known. Per-nucleotide qualities are absent, and no much larger clonotype sits a single base away.

Library generation was performed with the immunoSEQ multiplex PCR assay. The study's own analysis went as follows. To diagnose cytomegalovirus status from the catalog of TCR beta chain sequences, a statistical classification framework was built. The table was pulled from immuneACCESS by TCRdb, which kept in-frame rearrangements only. Such tables lose some clones; where checked, under half of the loss comes from unresolved V genes, and the rest has no known cause. Clone size and V and J calls were adopted from that table, with D and trimming inferred from the DNA. The sample includes about 60,000 clones, with approximately 96% observed a single time. Approximately 0.95% of the sample lies in the top ten.

The chain couples TRBV18 to TRBJ1-4; confidence is insufficient to name the D gene. The sample consisted of PBMCs. The TCR was taken from a young man in good health and CMV-seronegative. The bases read TGTGCCAGCTCGTCCGGGGTCGCAACTAATGAAAAACTGTTTTTT. Its protein reads: CASSSGVATNEKLFF.